Listed below are T cell receptor beta chains from one sample, sequenced in a study of shared clonotypes between healthy human individuals. The repertoire was sequenced with immunoSEQ multiplex PCR; TCRdb's copy has only in-frame clones and lacks some. The data contain approximately 590,000 clones, 95% to 96% of them seen just once; the ten biggest clones take up about 0.11%. Material: naive CD8+ T cells sorted from blood. The origin of the receptors is a young woman in good health. The CDR3 runs from the conserved cysteine through the conserved F or W. Each record gives: D gene, clone size, J gene, V gene, CDR3 protein, CDR3 DNA. The D gene is left open where the match is weak. Some rows mark clone size as missing; the rest say once, few, many or name a class of expanded clone.

>.|.|TRBJ2-2|TRBV18
CASSPPGGGELFF
TGTGCCAGCTCACCCCCCGGAGGCGGGGAGCTGTTTTTT
>TRBD2|.|TRBJ2-7|TRBV19
CATDAGVGHEQYF
TGTGCGACCGATGCGGGAGTAGGCCACGAGCAGTACTTC
>.|.|TRBJ2-7|TRBV11-1
CASSLGWVPYEQYF
TGTGCCAGCAGCTTAGGATGGGTCCCCTACGAGCAGTACTTC
>.|.|TRBJ2-7|TRBV27
CASSFLGSGYEQYF
TGTGCCAGCAGTTTTTTAGGTTCTGGCTACGAGCAGTACTTC
>.|.|TRBJ1-1|TRBV27
CASTKNGHTEAFF
TGTGCCAGCACCAAAAATGGTCACACTGAAGCTTTCTTT
>TRBD2|.|TRBJ2-7|TRBV28
CASSSPETSGIPEQYF
TGTGCCAGCAGTTCCCCGGAGACTAGCGGGATCCCCGAGCAGTACTTC
>.|.|TRBJ2-3|TRBV9
CASSGGVFTDTQYF
TGTGCCAGCAGCGGGGGGGTGTTCACAGATACGCAGTATTTT
>.|.|TRBJ2-7|TRBV21-1
CASSKALRGPSEQYF
TGTGCCAGCAGCAAAGCGCTGAGGGGGCCAAGCGAGCAGTACTTC
>TRBD2|.|TRBJ2-7|TRBV11-3
CASSPGTSGEQYF
TGTGCCAGCAGCCCCGGGACTAGCGGCGAGCAGTACTTC
>.|.|TRBJ2-1|TRBV19
CASSMSSNYNEQFF
TGTGCCAGTAGTATGAGTAGTAACTACAATGAGCAGTTCTTC
>.|.|TRBJ1-2|TRBV7-9
CASSGYSPAYGYTF
TGTGCCAGCAGCGGTTACAGCCCAGCCTATGGCTACACCTTC
>.|.|TRBJ1-2|TRBV25-1
CASSTSLIGSTKNYGYTF
TGTGCCAGCAGTACCTCACTTATCGGGTCTACCAAAAACTATGGCTACACCTTC
>.|.|TRBJ1-5|TRBV28
CASSLIFVGNQPQHF
TGTGCCAGCAGTTTGATTTTTGTCGGCAATCAGCCCCAGCATTTT
>.|.|TRBJ2-1|TRBV30
CAWSVHGNVGDEQFF
TGTGCCTGGAGTGTGCACGGGAACGTCGGCGATGAGCAGTTCTTC
>TRBD2|.|TRBJ2-1|TRBV28
CASSRTSNEQFF
TGTGCCAGCAGCCGGACTAGTAATGAGCAGTTCTTC
>TRBD2|.|TRBJ2-7|TRBV6-5
CASKTSGSKYEQYF
TGTGCCAGCAAAACTAGCGGGAGTAAATACGAGCAGTACTTC
>.|few|TRBJ1-2|TRBV5-4
CASSLELQGYTF
TGTGCCAGCAGCTTGGAACTGCAGGGCTACACCTTC
>.|.|TRBJ1-2|TRBV15
CATSRDTGSYGYTF
TGTGCCACCAGCAGAGATACTGGGTCCTATGGCTACACCTTC
>.|.|TRBJ2-5|TRBV19
CASSIMAGRETQYF
TGTGCCAGTAGTATAATGGCGGGTCGGGAGACCCAGTACTTC
>.|.|TRBJ1-3|TRBV27
CASSLTISGNTIYF
TGTGCCAGCAGTTTAACAATTTCTGGAAACACCATATATTTT
>TRBD2|.|TRBJ2-3|TRBV27
CASRIGAGVTSTDTQYF
TGTGCCAGCAGAATTGGTGCGGGGGTAACTAGCACAGATACGCAGTATTTT
>.|.|TRBJ1-1|TRBV7-2
CASSPTTLTEAFF
TGTGCCAGCAGCCCCACGACGCTCACTGAAGCTTTCTTT
>TRBD1|few|TRBJ2-7|TRBV27
CASRPGQGYEQYF
TGTGCCAGCCGCCCCGGACAGGGATACGAGCAGTACTTC
>.|.|TRBJ2-5|TRBV7-9
CASSFSTQETQYF
TGTGCCAGCAGCTTTTCCACCCAAGAGACCCAGTACTTC
>.|.|TRBJ1-2|TRBV29-1
CSVEDRPYGYTF
TGCAGCGTTGAAGACAGGCCCTATGGCTACACCTTC
>.|.|TRBJ1-5|TRBV27
CASSVDGASNQPQHF
TGTGCCAGCAGTGTTGACGGTGCGAGCAATCAGCCCCAGCATTTT
>TRBD1|.|TRBJ2-7|TRBV2
CASRETGGVAYEQYF
TGTGCCAGCAGGGAGACAGGGGGAGTAGCCTACGAGCAGTACTTC
>.|.|TRBJ2-5|TRBV5-1
CASSWTGLSETQYF
TGCGCCAGCAGCTGGACGGGACTGAGCGAGACCCAGTACTTC
>.|.|TRBJ2-6|TRBV7-9
CASSPPFSGANVLTF
TGTGCCAGCAGCCCCCCATTCTCTGGGGCCAACGTCCTGACTTTC
>TRBD1|.|TRBJ1-3|TRBV28
CASCQGGQISGNTIYF
TGTGCCAGCTGCCAGGGGGGTCAGATCTCTGGAAACACCATATATTTT
>.|.|TRBJ2-4|TRBV28
CARPRGDSVAKNIQYF
TGTGCCAGACCTAGGGGGGACTCAGTAGCCAAAAACATTCAGTACTTC
>.|.|TRBJ2-1|TRBV29-1
CSVTGFEQFF
TGCAGCGTAACAGGTTTTGAGCAGTTCTTC
>.|.|TRBJ2-1|TRBV19
CASSPRTVGNEQFF
TGTGCCAGTAGTCCCCGGACAGTTGGCAATGAGCAGTTCTTC
>TRBD1|.|TRBJ1-2|TRBV28
CASSPGTGTNYGYTF
TGTGCCAGCAGTCCTGGGACAGGGACTAACTATGGCTACACCTTC
>.|.|TRBJ1-1|TRBV7-9
CASSLDGEAFF
TGTGCCAGCAGCTTAGACGGGGAAGCTTTCTTT
>TRBD2|.|TRBJ2-5|TRBV10-3
CATGTSGKTETQYF
TGTGCCACCGGGACTAGCGGGAAAACGGAGACCCAGTACTTC
>TRBD2|.|TRBJ2-3|TRBV7-9
CASSPPRDYEQYF
TGTGCCAGCAGCCCGCCCCGGGACTACGAACAGTATTTT